These T cell receptor beta chains were read from a single sample in a study of blood T cell repertoires in COVID-19. The table came from immunoSEQ multiplex PCR; TCRdb's copy has only in-frame clones and leaves some out. The sample has 200,000 to 300,000 clones, 75% to 90% seen once. The sequenced sample was peripheral blood. These receptor sequences come from a man younger than 45 with active or convalescent COVID-19. The CDR3 runs from the conserved cysteine through the conserved F or W. D genes are given only for firm matches. Rows may omit the clone size; those that give it use once, few, many or a size class.

size,V,D,J,DNA,CDR3
-,TRBV5-4,TRBD1,TRBJ2-3,TGTGCCAGCAGCATCAGGGGGCGAGGAGCCACAGATACGCAGTATTTT,CASSIRGRGATDTQYF
few,TRBV18,TRBD1,TRBJ1-1,TGTGCCAGCTCACCACGTGGGACAGGGTTGCTCACTGAAGCTTTCTTT,CASSPRGTGLLTEAFF
-,TRBV14,-,TRBJ1-6,TGTGCCAGCAGCCAAGATTGGACAGTCGGGTCACCCCTCCACTTT,CASSQDWTVGSPLHF
-,TRBV11-2,TRBD1,TRBJ2-7,TGTGCCAGCAGCACTCCGGGACAGGGAACCTACGAGCAGTACTTC,CASSTPGQGTYEQYF
-,TRBV10-3,TRBD1,TRBJ2-5,TGTGCCATCAGTGAGGGACAGGGAAGGACAGAGACCCAGTACTTC,CAISEGQGRTETQYF
-,TRBV6-5,-,TRBJ1-1,TGTGCCAGCAGAGACAGCTTCACTGAAGCTTTCTTT,CASRDSFTEAFF
few,TRBV9,TRBD2,TRBJ2-3,TGTGCCAGCAGCGTAGCAGGGACTAGCGCAGATACGCAGTATTTT,CASSVAGTSADTQYF
-,TRBV14,-,TRBJ2-5,TGTGCCAGCAGCCAAGAAGGTCGCGGGGCCACGTACCAAGAGACCCAGTACTTC,CASSQEGRGATYQETQYF
-,TRBV5-5,-,TRBJ1-3,TGTGCCAGCAGCCAGACAGAAGTTCCCGGAAACACCATATATTTT,CASSQTEVPGNTIYF
-,TRBV4-1,-,TRBJ1-5,TGCGCCAGCAGCCAGGGACTTTTCGGTGGGGGGAGTACGAGCAATCAGCCCCAGCATTTT,CASSQGLFGGGSTSNQPQHF
-,TRBV5-5,-,TRBJ1-1,TGTGCCAGCAGCTTGACAGGGAACACTGAAGCTTTCTTT,CASSLTGNTEAFF
once,TRBV6-5,TRBD1,TRBJ1-1,TGTGCCAGCAGTAGGGACAGGGGGAACACTGAAGCTTTCTTT,CASSRDRGNTEAFF
-,TRBV19,-,TRBJ1-4,TGTGCCAGTAGTCCCACGGACAGCCTAACTAATGAAAAACTGTTTTTT,CASSPTDSLTNEKLFF
-,TRBV2,-,TRBJ1-2,TGTGCCAGCAGTGAAGCGCTTGGGCGTTATGGCTACACCTTC,CASSEALGRYGYTF
-,TRBV11-2,TRBD1,TRBJ1-1,TGTGCCAGCAGCCTCCGGACAGGGAGGATGAACACTGAAGCTTTCTTT,CASSLRTGRMNTEAFF
-,TRBV7-2,TRBD2,TRBJ2-7,TGTGCCAGCAGCTTCGCCCTAGCGGGGGAGAACGAGCAGTACTTC,CASSFALAGENEQYF
-,TRBV15,-,TRBJ2-7,TGTGCCACCAGCCTAGACAGGCCCTACGAGCAGTACTTC,CATSLDRPYEQYF
once,TRBV20-1,-,TRBJ2-7,TGCAGTGCGGAGGGGGGGGCCGAGCAGTACTTC,CSAEGGAEQYF
-,TRBV18,-,TRBJ1-6,TGTGCCAGCTCAACTGACAATCCCCCTTCACCCCTCCACTTT,CASSTDNPPSPLHF
-,TRBV30,TRBD2,TRBJ2-1,TGTGCCTGGAGAGATAGCGGGGGGGCCAAAAATGAGCAGTTCTTC,CAWRDSGGAKNEQFF
-,TRBV5-3,TRBD1,TRBJ2-5,TGTGCCAGAAGCACACCGGGACAGTTAGGTGAGACCCAGTACTTC,CARSTPGQLGETQYF
-,TRBV29-1,-,TRBJ1-1,TGCAGCGTTGGTTTAAGGTCCAGGGGTCCTGAAGCTTTCTTT,CSVGLRSRGPEAFF
-,TRBV19,TRBD1,TRBJ1-3,TGTGCCAGTAGCAGGGGACAGAATGGAAACACCATATATTTT,CASSRGQNGNTIYF
-,TRBV9,-,TRBJ1-6,TGTGCCAGCAGCGCCCGACAGAGTAGTGATTCACCCCTCCACTTT,CASSARQSSDSPLHF
-,TRBV10-3,-,TRBJ1-2,TGTGCCATCAGTGGAGGGTCGGACTTGGAGCCTTACCTATTGGATGGCTACACCTTC,CAISGGSDLEPYLLDGYTF
-,TRBV5-5,-,TRBJ1-2,TGTGCCAGCAGCATAAAACAGGGTACGCGCTATGGCTACACCTTC,CASSIKQGTRYGYTF
-,TRBV5-1,-,TRBJ2-2,TGCGCCAGCAGCGAGGACAGCCGCGGGAGAGGGGAGCTGTTTTTT,CASSEDSRGRGELFF
-,TRBV4-3,TRBD1,TRBJ2-1,TGCGCCAGCAGCCACCAGACGGACAGGGCTGAGCAGTTCTTC,CASSHQTDRAEQFF
-,TRBV7-9,TRBD1,TRBJ1-2,TGTGCCAGCAGCCCCGGGACAGGGCACGGTGGCTACACCTTC,CASSPGTGHGGYTF
-,TRBV11-3,-,TRBJ2-7,TGTGCCAGCAGCTTAGACGGAGCCTACGAGCAGTACTTC,CASSLDGAYEQYF
-,TRBV2,TRBD1,TRBJ1-6,TGTGCCAGCACCGGGGACAGGGCAATCTCACCCCTCCACTTT,CASTGDRAISPLHF
-,TRBV15,-,TRBJ2-1,TGTGCCACCAGCAGAGAGCCCGCAGGGGTACGTAATGAGCAGTTCTTC,CATSREPAGVRNEQFF
few,TRBV5-8,TRBD2,TRBJ2-1,TGTGCCAGCAGCTCCATCCTAGCGGGGCGAACTTTATATGAGCAGTTCTTC,CASSSILAGRTLYEQFF
-,TRBV5-1,TRBD2,TRBJ2-7,TGCGCCAGCAGCTTCCGGACTAGCGGCTCCTACGAGCAGTACTTC,CASSFRTSGSYEQYF
-,TRBV7-9,-,TRBJ2-1,TGTGCCAGCAGCCAGGTATTAGCGACCTCTGAGCAGTTCTTC,CASSQVLATSEQFF
-,TRBV5-1,TRBD2,TRBJ2-2,TGCGCCAGCAGCTTGGGACTAGCGGGAGATTTCACCGGGGAGCTGTTTTTT,CASSLGLAGDFTGELFF
-,TRBV9,-,TRBJ2-1,TGTGCCAGCAGCGCTAGGGGGGGATATGAGCAGTTCTTC,CASSARGGYEQFF
once,TRBV9,TRBD2,TRBJ2-7,TGTGCCAGCAGCGTAGGTAGCGGGGGAAGCTCCTACGAGCAGTACTTC,CASSVGSGGSSYEQYF
once,TRBV19,-,TRBJ1-5,TGTGCCAGTAGCGGGGGGGCAGGTCAGCCCCAGCATTTT,CASSGGAGQPQHF
-,TRBV7-2,-,TRBJ1-1,TGTGCCAGCACCCTAATATGGAACACTGAAGCTTTCTTT,CASTLIWNTEAFF
-,TRBV6-1,TRBD1,TRBJ1-2,TGTGCCAGCAGTGAAGCCTCCGGGGCAGGGGGATATGGCTACACCTTC,CASSEASGAGGYGYTF
-,TRBV27,TRBD1,TRBJ2-1,TGTGCCAGCAGCCGGACAGGGGGTTACAATGAGCAGTTCTTC,CASSRTGGYNEQFF